This is a list of T cell receptor beta chains from one sample in a study of blood T cell repertoires in COVID-19. Assay used: immunoSEQ multiplex PCR; TCRdb lists only in-frame clones, some missing. The sample holds 250,000 to 300,000 clones, 70% to 90% seen once. The sample consisted of peripheral blood. These receptors were taken from a woman between 70 and 85 years old with acute or convalescent COVID-19. CDR3s include the opening cysteine and the closing phenylalanine or tryptophan. Fields, in order: J gene, clone size, V gene, D gene, CDR3 DNA, CDR3 protein. D genes are given only for firm matches. The size entry is marked missing in some rows and otherwise reads once, few, many or a size class.

J gene: TRBJ1-5; clone size: once; V gene: TRBV6-1; D gene: NA; CDR3 DNA: TGTGCCAGCAGTGACGACAGTTTTCAGCCCCAGCATTTT; CDR3 protein: CASSDDSFQPQHF
J gene: TRBJ2-7; clone size: few; V gene: TRBV11-1; D gene: TRBD1; CDR3 DNA: TGTGCCAGCAGCTCCCGGGACAGAACCTACGAGCAGTACTTC; CDR3 protein: CASSSRDRTYEQYF
J gene: TRBJ1-1; clone size: few; V gene: TRBV11-2; D gene: NA; CDR3 DNA: TGTGCCAGCAGCTCCTACAGGGCTACTGAAGCTTTCTTT; CDR3 protein: CASSSYRATEAFF
J gene: TRBJ2-3; clone size: NA; V gene: TRBV7-9; D gene: TRBD1; CDR3 DNA: TGTGCCAGCAGCGCCACAGGGGGCATCGCAGATACGCAGTATTTT; CDR3 protein: CASSATGGIADTQYF
J gene: TRBJ1-6; clone size: NA; V gene: TRBV2; D gene: TRBD1; CDR3 DNA: TGTGCCAGCAGTGGGACAGGGAACCATAATTCACCCCTCCACTTT; CDR3 protein: CASSGTGNHNSPLHF
J gene: TRBJ1-3; clone size: NA; V gene: TRBV5-1; D gene: TRBD1; CDR3 DNA: TGCGCCAGCAGCTCCCGGGACAGGGAGTCGAACACCATATATTTT; CDR3 protein: CASSSRDRESNTIYF
J gene: TRBJ1-2; clone size: NA; V gene: TRBV3-1/TRBV3-2; D gene: NA; CDR3 DNA: TGTGCCAGCAGCATTCTTGGACGGGATGGAGGGGGCTACACCTTC; CDR3 protein: CASSILGRDGGGYTF
J gene: TRBJ2-3; clone size: NA; V gene: TRBV5-1; D gene: NA; CDR3 DNA: TGCGCCAGCAGCTTGTCTTCCGGGGTAAATACGCAGTATTTT; CDR3 protein: CASSLSSGVNTQYF
J gene: TRBJ2-1; clone size: NA; V gene: TRBV12-3/TRBV12-4; D gene: NA; CDR3 DNA: TGTGCCAGCAGTGAGGAGTACAATGAGCAGTTCTTC; CDR3 protein: CASSEEYNEQFF
J gene: TRBJ1-5; clone size: NA; V gene: TRBV2; D gene: NA; CDR3 DNA: TGTGCCAGCAGATTGGCGGCTGCTGGCAATCAGCCCCAGCATTTT; CDR3 protein: CASRLAAAGNQPQHF
J gene: TRBJ2-3; clone size: NA; V gene: TRBV27; D gene: TRBD1; CDR3 DNA: TGTGCCAGCAGTTTATCGCCGGACAGGGGTGTAGATACGCAGTATTTT; CDR3 protein: CASSLSPDRGVDTQYF
J gene: TRBJ2-3; clone size: NA; V gene: TRBV9; D gene: TRBD2; CDR3 DNA: TGTGCCAGCAGCGTACTCTCTAGCGGGTACACAGATACGCAGTATTTT; CDR3 protein: CASSVLSSGYTDTQYF
J gene: TRBJ2-7; clone size: NA; V gene: TRBV19; D gene: NA; CDR3 DNA: TGTGCCAGTAGTTCCGGACAGAACTACGAGCAGTACTTC; CDR3 protein: CASSSGQNYEQYF
J gene: TRBJ1-4; clone size: NA; V gene: TRBV5-1; D gene: TRBD1; CDR3 DNA: TGCGCCAGCAGCTCGGGACAGGGAGGGAATGAAAAACTGTTTTTT; CDR3 protein: CASSSGQGGNEKLFF
J gene: TRBJ1-1; clone size: NA; V gene: TRBV19; D gene: NA; CDR3 DNA: TGTGCCAGTAGTATGAATTGGGCCTCTGGGGCTTTCTTT; CDR3 protein: CASSMNWASGAFF
J gene: TRBJ2-3; clone size: NA; V gene: TRBV12-3/TRBV12-4; D gene: NA; CDR3 DNA: TGTGCCAGCTCCCCCGGGACTCGAACGCAGTATTTT; CDR3 protein: CASSPGTRTQYF
J gene: TRBJ2-5; clone size: NA; V gene: TRBV5-1; D gene: TRBD2; CDR3 DNA: TGCGCCAGCAGCTTGAGCGGGAGCGAGACCCAGTACTTC; CDR3 protein: CASSLSGSETQYF
J gene: TRBJ1-5; clone size: NA; V gene: TRBV18; D gene: TRBD1; CDR3 DNA: TGTGCCAGCTCACCGACAGGGGGCAGGGATCAGCCCCAGCATTTT; CDR3 protein: CASSPTGGRDQPQHF
J gene: TRBJ1-4; clone size: NA; V gene: TRBV5-1; D gene: TRBD1; CDR3 DNA: TGCGCCAGCAGCCTGGGACAGCTAAATGAAAAACTGTTTTTT; CDR3 protein: CASSLGQLNEKLFF
J gene: TRBJ1-4; clone size: NA; V gene: TRBV18; D gene: NA; CDR3 DNA: TGTGCCAGCTCACCAAGACAGTACTCGGAAAAACTGTTTTTT; CDR3 protein: CASSPRQYSEKLFF
J gene: TRBJ1-1; clone size: few; V gene: TRBV6-5; D gene: TRBD1; CDR3 DNA: TGTGCCAGCAGGGGACAGGGGGCGGGGGACACTGAAGCTTTCTTT; CDR3 protein: CASRGQGAGDTEAFF
J gene: TRBJ2-3; clone size: NA; V gene: TRBV9; D gene: NA; CDR3 DNA: TGTGCCAGCAGCCTCCAAAGCCCAGATACGCAGTATTTT; CDR3 protein: CASSLQSPDTQYF
J gene: TRBJ1-1; clone size: NA; V gene: TRBV5-1; D gene: TRBD1; CDR3 DNA: TGCGCCAGCAAACAGGGGGCAATTGACACTGAAGCTTTCTTT; CDR3 protein: CASKQGAIDTEAFF
J gene: TRBJ2-1; clone size: NA; V gene: TRBV19; D gene: NA; CDR3 DNA: TGTGCCAGTAGTATAAGAGGGTCCTACAATGAGCAGTTCTTC; CDR3 protein: CASSIRGSYNEQFF
J gene: TRBJ1-5; clone size: NA; V gene: TRBV7-8; D gene: TRBD1; CDR3 DNA: TGTGCCAGCAGCGGAAACAGGGGACGCAATCAGCCCCAGCATTTT; CDR3 protein: CASSGNRGRNQPQHF
J gene: TRBJ1-6; clone size: NA; V gene: TRBV4-2; D gene: NA; CDR3 DNA: TGTGCCAGCAGCCAATTAGGGAGGGACTCACCCCTCCACTTT; CDR3 protein: CASSQLGRDSPLHF
J gene: TRBJ2-2; clone size: NA; V gene: TRBV3-1/TRBV3-2; D gene: NA; CDR3 DNA: TGTGCCAGCCGGAGCGCGAACACCGGGGAGCTGTTTTTT; CDR3 protein: CASRSANTGELFF
J gene: TRBJ1-2; clone size: NA; V gene: TRBV5-1; D gene: TRBD1; CDR3 DNA: TGCGCCAGCAGCCCCTACAGGGGCGACTATGGCTACACCTTC; CDR3 protein: CASSPYRGDYGYTF
J gene: TRBJ1-2; clone size: NA; V gene: TRBV5-4; D gene: NA; CDR3 DNA: TGTGCCAGCAGCTATCAGGGGATCCGAGGTGGCTACACCTTC; CDR3 protein: CASSYQGIRGGYTF
J gene: TRBJ1-2; clone size: NA; V gene: TRBV30; D gene: TRBD1; CDR3 DNA: TGTGCCTGGGGGGACAGGGGAATTTTCTATGGCTACACCTTC; CDR3 protein: CAWGDRGIFYGYTF
J gene: TRBJ1-1; clone size: NA; V gene: TRBV5-1; D gene: NA; CDR3 DNA: TGCGCCAGCAGCCTCGGGAGTAAAGCTGAAGCTTTCTTT; CDR3 protein: CASSLGSKAEAFF